Listed here are 17 T cell receptor beta chains from one sample, sequenced in a study of human T cells and chemical hapten exposure. The time point was: patch test 2, 6 weeks after DPC sensitization. Documented treatment: therapeutic diphenylcyclopropenone sensitization with weekly scalp DPC. TCRdb itself ran the RACE reads through MiXCR, one entry per CDR3 protein. The table includes approximately 110,000 distinct CDR3 sequences, less than 10% detected once. The sequencing used whole blood, collected in connection with sensitization to the hapten diphenylcyclopropenone (DPC). These receptors were obtained from a middle-aged woman with alopecia areata. Some clones in this sample may be carry-over from other donors' samples.

This clonotype was seen ten or more times. CDR3 in DNA: TGTGCCAGCTCACCGGGGGCTAGCGGAACAGATACGCAGTATTTT. It encodes CASSPGASGTDTQYF. The chain employs TRBV18 and TRBJ2-3; a weak D match, TRBD2 (7 bases). Trimming removed 3 bases at V and 3 bases at J, with 13 bases between. The CDR3 spans 15 residues. Germline lookup yields CDR1 KGHSH and CDR2 LQKENI.

This clonotype has ten or more counts. J is TRBJ2-5 and V is TRBV20-1, with TRBD2 matching 10 bases. This CDR3 spans 15 amino acids. In germline, CDR1 is DFQATT, CDR2 SNEGSKA (reference sequence). V was pared by 1 base and J by 9 bases, with 11 bases of the junction left unmatched. The CDR3 spells CSARASGGPFVAQYF. Here the CDR3 DNA reads TGCAGTGCTAGAGCTAGCGGGGGCCCGTTTGTGGCCCAGTACTTC.

The V and J genes are TRBV20-1 and TRBJ2-1, with D maybe TRBD2 (5 bases). The CDR3 runs 15 residues. Per the germline V gene, CDR1 is DFQATT and CDR2 is SNEGSKA (reference sequence). Trimming took 0 bases from V and 1 from J, leaving 10 bases between them. As DNA, the CDR3 is TGCAGTGCTAGAGAACTAGGGAATTCCTACAATGAGCAGTTCTTC. Protein: CSARELGNSYNEQFF.

This sequence joins TRBV25-1 and TRBJ2-7; the match to TRBD2 covers 9 bases. Germline CDR1 MGHDK, CDR2 SYGVNS. V lost 3 bases, J lost 9 bases, and 15 bases stayed unmatched. This CDR3 is 16 amino acids long. CDR3 loop: CASSDPTSGGRFRQYF. DNA for the CDR3: TGTGCCAGCAGTGACCCGACCAGCGGGGGGCGGTTTCGGCAGTACTTC.

The table lists this clonotype with many counts. The chain has TRBV9 and TRBJ1-1, with D perhaps TRBD1 (6 bases). CDR3 length: 15 residues. V dropped 4 bases and J dropped 4 bases, with 17 bases sitting between them. From germline, CDR1 is SGDLS and CDR2 YYNGEE. In DNA form, the CDR3 reads TGTGCCAGCAGCATACAGGGTGGGGTCGGCACTGAAGCTTTCTTT. It translates to CASSIQGGVGTEAFF.

This clonotype was recorded at least ten times. This chain connects TRBV7-3 to TRBJ1-5; 7 bases match TRBD1. V lost 4 bases and J lost 4; bases outside the gene matches: 7. Germline assignment: CDR1 SGHTA and CDR2 FQGTGA. The CDR3 runs to 15 residues. The CDR3 sequence is CASSSPGQDNQPQHF. The CDR3 region has the DNA TGTGCCAGCAGCTCGCCCGGACAGGATAATCAGCCCCAGCATTTT.

V is TRBV19 and J is TRBJ2-1; 10 nucleotides agree with TRBD1. The CDR3 has 15 residues. Germline V gene data show CDR1 as LNHDA and CDR2 as SQIVND (reference sequence). The ends lost 3 bases at V and 1 base at J; junction bases unmatched: 0. The CDR3: CASSMDRGSYNEQFF. In DNA, the CDR3 is TGTGCCAGTAGTATGGACAGGGGGTCCTACAATGAGCAGTTCTTC.

This clonotype occurred many times. The chain has TRBV18 and TRBJ1-5, with a possible D match to TRBD1 (5 bases). V lost 2 bases, J lost 5 bases, and 13 bases lay in between. The CDR3 consists of 15 residues. From germline, CDR1 is KGHSH and CDR2 LQKENI. The CDR3 region has the DNA TGTGCCAGCTCACCAGTTGAACAGGAACATCAGCCCCAGCATTTT. Encoded protein: CASSPVEQEHQPQHF.

This clonotype has ten or more counts. This CDR3 is CSAGVTSGPYQETQYF. CDR3 bases: TGCAGTGCTGGGGTAACTAGCGGACCGTACCAAGAGACCCAGTACTTC. This chain links TRBV20-1 with TRBJ2-5; 8 bases fit TRBD2. V shed 5 bases and J 0 bases; nucleotides not matched to a gene: 11. Germline V lookup: CDR1 DFQATT, CDR2 SNEGSKA (reference sequence). The CDR3 has 16 residues.

This clonotype was counted a few times. The V gene is TRBV5-1, the J gene TRBJ2-5, with D unclear. CDR1 and CDR2 from the germline V gene are SGHRS and YFSETQ. The V gene lost 4 bases and the J gene lost 3 bases, with 10 bases spanning the gap. CDR3 length: 13 amino acids. CDR3 in amino acids: CASSPYYEETQYF. The DNA of the CDR3 is TGCGCCAGCAGCCCCTACTACGAAGAGACCCAGTACTTC.

This clonotype was detected many times. This chain links TRBV12-3 or TRBV12-4 with TRBJ1-5; D might be TRBD1 (6 bases). V dropped 6 bases and J dropped 3 bases, with 12 bases sitting between them. The CDR3 has 14 amino acids. CDR3 protein: CASSPGQYNQPQHF. CDR3 coding DNA: TGTGCCAGCAGCCCCGGACAGTACAATCAGCCCCAGCATTTT.

This clonotype was seen a handful of times. The chain uses TRBV10-2 and TRBJ2-6, with D possibly matching TRBD2 (5 bases). CDR1 WSHSY and CDR2 SAAADI come from the germline V gene. The CDR3 has 18 amino acids. V was shortened by 4 bases and J by 0 bases, with 16 bases between the two germline ends. The DNA for the CDR3 is TGCGCCAGCAGTGTCAGCGGATTACCTTACTCTGGGGCCAACGTCCTGACTTTC. This codes for CASSVSGLPYSGANVLTF.

V gene TRBV3-1 combines with J gene TRBJ2-7; possibly TRBD1 for D (6 bases). V was pared by 0 bases and J by 9 bases, with 9 bases between. The CDR3 length is 12 residues. Germline CDR1 and CDR2: LGHDT and YNNKEL (reference sequence). The CDR3 sequence: CASSQDKDRQYF. Here the CDR3 DNA reads TGTGCCAGCAGCCAAGATAAGGACAGGCAGTACTTC.

This clonotype was seen more than once but under ten times. The rearrangement joins TRBV19 to TRBJ2-4; a possible D gene is TRBD2 (5 bases). This CDR3 contains 12 residues. Germline CDR1 and CDR2: LNHDA and SQIVND (reference sequence). V was clipped by 6 bases and J by 7 bases, with 10 bases between them. CDR3 sequence (DNA): TGTGCCAGTAGCCCGGAGGTCAACATTCAGTACTTC. Its translation is CASSPEVNIQYF.

There are many counts of this clonotype. The V and J genes are TRBV12-3 or TRBV12-4 and TRBJ2-7, with D possibly matching TRBD1 (7 bases). V shed 4 bases and J shed 4 bases, with 14 bases lying between them. The CDR3 contains 14 residues. The CDR3 nucleotides read TGTGCCAGCAGTTCTCCAGGGGGACTTTACGAGCAGTACTTC. Protein sequence: CASSSPGGLYEQYF.

In regard to this clonotype: It is unclear where the CDR3 begins or ends on the DNA, so no DNA is shown, and the CDR3 is as TCRdb lists it. The rearrangement joins TRBV23-1 to TRBJ1-4; the D segment call TRBD1 is taken from the table without a DNA check. TRBV23-1 falls under the ORF class, with uncertain function. The CDR3 spans 21 amino acids, including both terminal residues. The CDR3 sequence is CASSGGSSYLKGSGLMKNCFF.

This clonotype was found many times. The chain recombines TRBV28 with TRBJ2-7; 8 bases are a match to TRBD2. Germline trimming cut 4 bases from V and 10 bases from J; bases unmatched to any gene: 9. The CDR3 totals 13 residues. Germline CDR1 is MDHEN and CDR2 is SYDVKM. CDR3 loop: CASSYGGARQQYF. In DNA, the CDR3 is TGTGCCAGCAGTTACGGGGGGGCAAGGCAACAGTACTTC.